This TCR beta chain was documented in a study of T cell responses to AZD1222 COVID-19 vaccine. The protocol was immunoSEQ multiplex PCR, while the TCRdb copy is restricted to in-frame clones and leaves out a portion. In the table there are 150,000 to 180,000 clones, about nine tenths of which are singletons. V was clipped by 6 bases and J by 7 bases; unmatched bases: 11. This CDR3 contains 15 residues. CDR1 is MDHEN and CDR2 is SYDVKM in the germline V gene. The sequence was collected from an adult in good health. This chain links TRBV28 with TRBJ1-5; TRBD1 matches 8 bases. This specimen was peripheral blood, taken on day 0 of AZD1222 vaccination. Here the CDR3 reads CASSHARGQLQPQHF. The CDR3 DNA sequence: TGTGCCAGCAGCCACGCCAGGGGGCAACTACAGCCCCAGCATTTT. Based on the CDR3 plus reference TRBV28 and TRBJ1-5, the full variable domain is DVKVTQSSRYLVKRTGEKVFLECVQDMDHENMFWYRQDPGLGLRLIYFSYDVKMKEKGDIPEGYSVSREKKERFSLILESASTNQTSMYLCASSHARGQLQPQHFGDGTRLSIL.